The clone carrying this T cell receptor (beta chain) turned up a few times. This entry is derived from a study of blood T cell repertoires in COVID-19. Background on the study: In each case, the material was cDNA or gDNA derived from T cells, B-cell-depleted T cells, or PBMCs.

CDR1 and CDR2 from the germline V gene are SGHDN and FVKESK. There are 13 residues in the CDR3. The V gene lost 1 base and the J gene lost 7 bases, with 10 bases spanning the gap. The protocol was immunoSEQ multiplex PCR, while the TCRdb copy is restricted to in-frame clones and leaves out a portion. This table holds tens of thousands of clones, 74% found once. Sequencing was performed on peripheral blood. The source of this sequence is a woman aged 80 or older with acute or convalescent COVID-19. This chain connects TRBV14 to TRBJ1-2; no reliable D call. CDR3 in amino acids: CASSQGQKFGYTF. CDR3 bases: TGTGCCAGCAGCCAAGGGCAGAAGTTTGGCTACACCTTC.